This passage covers 29 T cell receptor beta chains from one sample sequenced in a study of T cell changes during pregnancy in multiple sclerosis. Clones were read by immunoSEQ multiplex PCR, and TCRdb kept only the in-frame ones, dropping some. The sample records approximately 89,000 clones, about 94% being singletons. The sequencing used peripheral blood, collected in the third trimester of pregnancy. The receptors were sampled from a female donor with multiple sclerosis, enrolled in a pregnancy study.

The chain joins TRBV5-6 to TRBJ1-4, with 10 bases aligning to TRBD1. CDR3 length: 14 residues. J was trimmed by 7 bases and V by 3 bases; bases with no gene match: 3. The germline CDR1 and CDR2 sequences are SGHDT and YYEEEE. The CDR3 protein is CASSWGQGFEKLFF. As DNA, the CDR3 is TGTGCCAGCAGCTGGGGACAGGGGTTTGAAAAACTGTTTTTT.

The rearrangement uses TRBV19 and TRBJ2-2, with a possible D match to TRBD2 (5 bases). V lost 5 bases to trimming and J lost 8 bases, with 24 bases between them. Germline lookup yields CDR1 LNHDA and CDR2 SQIVND (reference sequence). The CDR3 runs to 17 residues. CDR3 in amino acids: CASSPRALRGSMGELFF. The CDR3 DNA follows: TGTGCCAGTAGTCCCCGGGCCTTAAGAGGGTCGATGGGGGAGCTGTTTTTT.

CDR3: CASSQSSTDRLVQPQHF. The CDR3 coding sequence is TGCGCCAGCAGTCAATCCTCTACGGACAGGCTGGTCCAGCCCCAGCATTTT. The chain couples TRBV23-1 to TRBJ1-5; 7 bases match TRBD1. TRBV23-1 is assigned to the ORF class and has an uncertain function. CDR3 size: 17 residues. Losses at the gene ends were 0 bases for V and 7 bases for J; bases not matched to a gene: 12.

V and J are TRBV10-3 and TRBJ2-3; D possibly corresponds to TRBD2 (6 bases). Germline V gene lookup returns CDR1 ENHRY and CDR2 SYGVKD. The CDR3 length is 14 residues. With 2 bases removed from V and 7 bases from J, the gap between germline ends came to 13 bases. The CDR3 DNA reads as TGTGCCATCAGTGAGGATGGAGGGGTGAATACGCAGTATTTT. It specifies CAISEDGGVNTQYF.

The chain has TRBV9 and TRBJ2-5; 14 nucleotides agree with TRBD2. CDR3 size: 16 residues. V shed 4 bases and J 5 bases; nucleotides not matched to a gene: 7. Germline CDR1 reads SGDLS; CDR2 reads YYNGEE. The CDR3 DNA reads TGTGCCAGCAGCCCGGGACTAGCGGGGGAGACGGAGACCCAGTACTTC. Protein: CASSPGLAGETETQYF.

This chain connects TRBV7-9 to TRBJ2-5; D remains unclear. The ends were cut back, 5 bases at V and 1 base at J, with 17 bases in the middle. The CDR3 is 16 residues long. The germline CDR1 and CDR2 sequences are SEHNR and FQNEAQ (reference sequence). The CDR3 loop is CASSLSPGPLQETQYF. The CDR3 DNA follows: TGTGCCAGCAGCCTTTCGCCGGGTCCCCTCCAAGAGACCCAGTACTTC. Full variable domain (rest looked up from reference TRBV7-9 and TRBJ2-5): DTGVSQNPRHKITKRGQNVTFRCDPISEHNRLYWYRQTLGQGPEFLTYFQNEAQLEKSRLLSDRFSAERPKGSFSTLEIQRTEQGDSAMYLCASSLSPGPLQETQYFGPGTRLLVL.

This clone has just a few counts. This rearrangement joins TRBV19 to TRBJ1-1, with 9 nucleotides matching TRBD1. Germline V gives CDR1 LNHDA, CDR2 SQIVND (reference sequence). V lost 7 bases to trimming and J lost 5 bases; unmatched junction nucleotides: 5. The CDR3 loop spans 13 amino acids. In nucleotides, the CDR3 is TGTGCCAGTAACAGGGGGCAGGGGACTGAAGCTTTCTTT. Protein sequence: CASNRGQGTEAFF.

The rearrangement uses TRBV9 and TRBJ2-5, with D possibly TRBD2 on 5 matching bases. V was cut by 0 bases and J by 1 base, with 10 bases left in between. This CDR3 has 15 residues. Germline V gives CDR1 SGDLS, CDR2 YYNGEE. The CDR3 sequence: CASSVAPGIQETQYF. CDR3 sequence (DNA): TGTGCCAGCAGCGTAGCTCCGGGGATCCAAGAGACCCAGTACTTC.

J is TRBJ1-5 and V is TRBV6-1, with D possibly being TRBD1 (5 bases). Deletions cut 1 base from V and 6 bases from J, with 13 bases between. Germline loops: CDR1 MNHNS, CDR2 SASEGT. The CDR3 is 15 residues long. The CDR3 sequence is CASSEDSGSAQPQHF. CDR3 in DNA: TGTGCCAGCAGTGAAGATTCAGGGTCAGCTCAGCCCCAGCATTTT.

V gene TRBV11-3 combines with J gene TRBJ2-4; the D gene is possibly TRBD1 (6 bases). The CDR3 is 15 residues long. V was clipped by 5 bases and J by 5 bases, with 16 bases between them. Germline V gene sequence: CDR1 SGHNT, CDR2 YENEEA. The CDR3 loop is CASSPGQGYENIQYF. The DNA for the CDR3 is TGTGCCAGCAGCCCGGGGCAGGGGTACGAAAACATTCAGTACTTC.

J is TRBJ2-5 and V is TRBV5-1, with 13 bases that match TRBD2. V dropped 2 bases and J dropped 4; count of bases not matched to a gene: 5. The CDR3 is made up of 16 amino acids. Germline V gene data show CDR1 as SGHRS and CDR2 as YFSETQ. CDR3 sequence reads: CASSLALAGGPETQYF. The CDR3 DNA sequence: TGCGCCAGCAGCTTAGCACTAGCGGGGGGGCCAGAGACCCAGTACTTC. Supplemented by reference TRBV5-1 and TRBJ2-5, the full variable domain reads KAGVTQTPRYLIKTRGQQVTLSCSPISGHRSVSWYQQTPGQGLQFLFEYFSETQRNKGNFPGRFSGRQFSNSRSEMNVSTLELGDSALYLCASSLALAGGPETQYFGPGTRLLVL.

The chain employs TRBV7-9 and TRBJ1-1, with 8 bases fitting TRBD1. In germline, CDR1 is SEHNR, CDR2 FQNEAQ (reference sequence). V dropped 2 bases and J dropped 4; count of bases not matched to a gene: 9. The CDR3 extends over 16 amino acids. The CDR3 nucleotides read TGTGCCAGCAGCTTAACCCCCGACAGGGGTGGCACTGAAGCTTTCTTT. It specifies CASSLTPDRGGTEAFF.

The chain uses TRBV14 and TRBJ2-5; 10 nucleotides line up with TRBD2. CDR1 and CDR2 (germline): SGHDN, FVKESK. Unmatched junction bases numbered 10, after V lost 4 bases and J lost 5 bases. This CDR3 has 16 residues. The CDR3 region is CASSRSGGAVQETQYF. The CDR3 DNA reads TGTGCCAGCAGCCGAAGCGGGGGGGCGGTTCAGGAGACCCAGTACTTC.

This CDR3 reads CASSTSRTGENSPLHF. DNA for the CDR3: TGTGCCAGCAGCACATCCCGGACAGGGGAAAATTCACCCCTCCACTTT. The gene calls are TRBV9 and TRBJ1-6; 9 nucleotides align to TRBD1. V shed 4 bases and J 7 bases; nucleotides not matched to a gene: 9. The CDR3 extends over 16 amino acids. Germline CDR1 reads SGDLS; CDR2 reads YYNGEE.

This CDR3 is CASSPPLRVNYGYTF. The CDR3 DNA sequence: TGTGCCAGCAGCCCCCCTTTGAGGGTTAACTATGGCTACACCTTC. This rearrangement joins TRBV11-2 to TRBJ1-2; D gene ambiguous. The CDR3 covers 15 residues. V shed 5 bases and J shed 1 base, with 14 bases lying between them. Looked up from germline, CDR1 is SGHAT and CDR2 is FQNNGV. The complete variable domain, with remaining parts taken from reference TRBV11-2 and TRBJ1-2, reads EAGVAQSPRYKIIEKRQSVAFWCNPISGHATLYWYQQILGQGPKLLIQFQNNGVVDDSQLPKDRFSAERLKGVDSTLKIQPAKLEDSAVYLCASSPPLRVNYGYTFGSGTRLTVV.

This clone was found once. V gene TRBV18 combines with J gene TRBJ2-3; D not certain. The CDR3 contains 14 residues. Germline V gene data show CDR1 as KGHSH and CDR2 as LQKENI. V lost 1 base and J 5 bases, leaving 10 bases between the germline ends. DNA for the CDR3: TGTGCCAGCTCACCACTAGTCAATCGAGATACGCAGTATTTT. This translates into CASSPLVNRDTQYF. The full variable domain, in which reference TRBV18 and TRBJ2-3 provide the parts outside the CDR3, is NAGVMQNPRHLVRRRGQEARLRCSPMKGHSHVYWYRQLPEEGLKFMVYLQKENIIDESGMPKERFSAEFPKEGPSILRIQQVVRGDSAAYFCASSPLVNRDTQYFGPGTRLTVL.

The V call is TRBV15, the J call TRBJ2-7, with D maybe TRBD1 (7 bases). The CDR3 length is 14 residues. Trimming removed 0 bases from V and 2 bases from J, with 8 bases in between. Per the germline V gene, CDR1 is LNHNV and CDR2 is YYDKDF (reference sequence). The CDR3 loop reads CATSRDRGAYEQYF. The CDR3 DNA reads as TGTGCCACCAGCAGAGACAGGGGGGCCTACGAGCAGTACTTC.

This clone was detected a few times. The V call is TRBV5-1, the J call TRBJ1-2; the match to TRBD1 covers 9 bases. Unmatched junction bases numbered 9, after V lost 5 bases and J lost 7 bases. Germline CDR1 and CDR2: SGHRS and YFSETQ. There are 14 residues in the CDR3. The CDR3, as DNA: TGCGCCAGCAGTCTCGGACAGGGGAGGTCTGGCTACACCTTC. It translates to CASSLGQGRSGYTF.

J is TRBJ2-3 and V is TRBV5-1, with unresolved D. Germline V CDR1 and CDR2: SGHRS, YFSETQ. Trimming left V 5 bases short and J 4 bases short, with 5 bases between. The CDR3 contains 11 residues. The CDR3 nucleotides read TGCGCCAGCAGGGAGTCAGATACGCAGTATTTT. As protein: CASRESDTQYF.

V usage is TRBV2 and J usage is TRBJ1-6; no clear D. Germline CDR1 reads SNHLY; CDR2 reads FYNNEI. The CDR3 has 14 amino acids. Trimming left V 7 bases short and J 7 bases short, with 14 bases between. The CDR3 nucleotides are TGTGCCAGCAAGAGGACTTATCCCAATTCACCCCTCCACTTT. Its protein is CASKRTYPNSPLHF.

The rearrangement uses TRBV6-4 and TRBJ1-6; 7 bases align to TRBD1. The germline V gene encodes CDR1 MRHNA and CDR2 SNTAGT. J lost 9 bases, V lost 4 bases, and 3 bases had no gene match. The CDR3 totals 13 residues. The CDR3 DNA reads TGTGCCAGCAGTGTGGGACAGCTTTCACCCCTCCACTTT. Its protein is CASSVGQLSPLHF.

The rearrangement uses TRBV6-5 and TRBJ2-6, with D uncertain. The CDR3 sequence is 15 residues long. V lost 3 bases, J lost 2 bases, and 8 bases lay in between. The germline V gene has CDR1 MNHEY and CDR2 SVGAGI. For the CDR3, the DNA is TGTGCCAGCAGTTATTCAGGTGCTGGGGCCAACGTCCTGACTTTC. This translates into CASSYSGAGANVLTF.

J is TRBJ2-1 and V is TRBV20-1; D unresolved. Trimming took 6 bases from V and 9 from J, leaving 12 bases between them. This CDR3 region has 11 residues. Germline loops: CDR1 DFQATT, CDR2 SNEGSKA (reference sequence). The CDR3 loop is CSAHRAGEQFF. The CDR3 DNA reads as TGCAGTGCCCACCGAGCCGGTGAGCAGTTCTTC.

This clone was recorded only once. CDR3 sequence reads: CASSGYTGDNYGYTF. The CDR3 DNA is TGTGCCAGCAGCGGATACACAGGGGACAACTATGGCTACACCTTC. This chain uses TRBV9 with TRBJ1-2, with 7 bases fitting TRBD1. The CDR3 is 15 amino acids. J gave up 2 bases and V 3 bases, and 7 bases lay outside the gene matches. Germline V gives CDR1 SGDLS, CDR2 YYNGEE.

The V call is TRBV19, the J call TRBJ2-7, with 7 bases aligning to TRBD1. CDR3 length equals 14 residues. Germline trimming cut 0 bases from V and 5 bases from J; bases unmatched to any gene: 4. The germline V gene encodes CDR1 LNHDA and CDR2 SQIVND (reference sequence). CDR3 sequence: CASSIEGRGNEQYF. For the CDR3, the DNA is TGTGCCAGTAGTATAGAAGGCAGGGGGAACGAGCAGTACTTC.

J is TRBJ1-1 and V is TRBV15; perhaps TRBD1 as D (5 bases). V was clipped by 5 bases and J by 1 base, with 17 bases between them. The CDR3 consists of 16 residues. Germline V gene sequence: CDR1 LNHNV, CDR2 YYDKDF (reference sequence). CDR3 coding DNA: TGTGCCACCAGCCGCACCAAACAGGCCCGGAACACTGAAGCTTTCTTT. It encodes CATSRTKQARNTEAFF.

This chain links TRBV4-1 with TRBJ2-2; 13 bases are shared with TRBD2. V shed 7 bases, J shed 6 bases, and the junction held 5 bases outside the gene matches. This CDR3 is built from 15 residues. The V gene's germline CDR1 is MGHRA and CDR2 YSYEKL. This chain's CDR3 is CASKLAGGPSGELFF. CDR3 in DNA: TGCGCCAGCAAACTAGCGGGGGGGCCGTCCGGGGAGCTGTTTTTT.

J is TRBJ1-1 and V is TRBV9; D gene unclear. Trimming left V 2 bases short and J 1 base short, with 9 bases between. The CDR3 runs to 14 residues. Germline V gives CDR1 SGDLS, CDR2 YYNGEE. CDR3 sequence reads: CASSVARKNTEAFF. In nucleotides, the CDR3 is TGTGCCAGCAGCGTGGCCCGCAAGAACACTGAAGCTTTCTTT.

The chain carries TRBV5-6 and TRBJ2-1; tentative D call: TRBD2 (7 bases). In germline, CDR1 is SGHDT, CDR2 YYEEEE. V lost 4 bases to trimming and J lost 6 bases, with 14 bases between them. The CDR3 is 14 residues long. The CDR3 nucleotides read TGTGCCAGCAGCGAGGGGCGGGGGCCCAATGAGCAGTTCTTC. This encodes CASSEGRGPNEQFF.